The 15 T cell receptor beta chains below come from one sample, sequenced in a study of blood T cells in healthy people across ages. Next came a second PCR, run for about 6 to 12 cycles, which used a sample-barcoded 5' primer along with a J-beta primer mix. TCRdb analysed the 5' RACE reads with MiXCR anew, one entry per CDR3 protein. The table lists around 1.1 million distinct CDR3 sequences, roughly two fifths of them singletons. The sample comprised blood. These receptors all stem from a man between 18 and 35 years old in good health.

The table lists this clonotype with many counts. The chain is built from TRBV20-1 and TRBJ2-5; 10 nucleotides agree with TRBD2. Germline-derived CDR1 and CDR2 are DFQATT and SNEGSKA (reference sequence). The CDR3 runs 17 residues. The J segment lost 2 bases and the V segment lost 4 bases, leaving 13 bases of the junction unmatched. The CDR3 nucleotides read TGCAGTGCTACCGACTATTCTAGCGGGGGTTCACAAGAGACCCAGTACTTC. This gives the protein CSATDYSSGGSQETQYF.

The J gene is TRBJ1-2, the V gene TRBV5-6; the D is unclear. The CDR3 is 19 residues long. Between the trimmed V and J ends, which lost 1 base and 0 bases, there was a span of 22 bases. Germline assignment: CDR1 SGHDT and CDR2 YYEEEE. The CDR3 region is CASSLLYTGRSSPNYGYTF. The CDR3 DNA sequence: TGTGCCAGCAGCTTGCTATACACCGGAAGGAGCTCCCCTAACTATGGCTACACCTTC.

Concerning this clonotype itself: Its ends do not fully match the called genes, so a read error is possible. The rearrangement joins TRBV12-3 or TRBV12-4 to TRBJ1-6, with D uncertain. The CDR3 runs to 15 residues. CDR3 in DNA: TGTGCCAGCAGTTTAGTTATGGGTGTTCGGTCACCCCCCCACTTT. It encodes CASSLVMGVRSPPHF.

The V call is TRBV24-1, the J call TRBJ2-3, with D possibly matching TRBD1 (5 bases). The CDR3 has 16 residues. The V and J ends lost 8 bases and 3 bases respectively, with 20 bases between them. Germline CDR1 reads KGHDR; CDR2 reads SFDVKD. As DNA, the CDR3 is TGTGCCACCAACTCCAGGCAGGGCTTCAAGACAGATACGCAGTATTTT. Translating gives CATNSRQGFKTDTQYF.

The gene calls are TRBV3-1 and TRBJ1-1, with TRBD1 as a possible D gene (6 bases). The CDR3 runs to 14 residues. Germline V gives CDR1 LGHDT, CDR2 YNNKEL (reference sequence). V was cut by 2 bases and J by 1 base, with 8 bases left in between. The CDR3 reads CASSQLQGNTEAFF. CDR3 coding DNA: TGTGCCAGCAGCCAACTACAGGGGAACACTGAAGCTTTCTTT.

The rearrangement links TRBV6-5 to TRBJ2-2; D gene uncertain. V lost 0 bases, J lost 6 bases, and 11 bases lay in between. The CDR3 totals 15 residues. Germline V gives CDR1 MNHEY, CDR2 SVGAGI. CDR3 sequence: CASSYSTPFPGELFF. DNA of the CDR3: TGTGCCAGCAGTTACTCGACCCCTTTCCCCGGGGAGCTGTTTTTT.

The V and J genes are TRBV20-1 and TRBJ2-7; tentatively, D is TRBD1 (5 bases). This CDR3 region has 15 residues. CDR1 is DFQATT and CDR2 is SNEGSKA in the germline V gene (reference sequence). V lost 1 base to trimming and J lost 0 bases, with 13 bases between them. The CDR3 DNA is TGCAGTGCTAGAGGCCCACAGGCAAGCTCCTACGAGCAGTACTTC. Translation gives CSARGPQASSYEQYF.

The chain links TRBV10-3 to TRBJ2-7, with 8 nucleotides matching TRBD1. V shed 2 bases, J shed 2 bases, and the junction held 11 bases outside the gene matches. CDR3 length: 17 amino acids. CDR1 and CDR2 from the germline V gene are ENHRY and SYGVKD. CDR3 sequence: CAISEPIGQGSTYEQYF. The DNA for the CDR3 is TGTGCCATCAGTGAGCCGATAGGACAGGGTAGCACCTACGAGCAGTACTTC.

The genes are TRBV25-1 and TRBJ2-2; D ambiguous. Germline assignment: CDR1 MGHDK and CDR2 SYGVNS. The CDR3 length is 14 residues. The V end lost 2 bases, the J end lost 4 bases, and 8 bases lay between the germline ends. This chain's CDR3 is CASSELGLTGELFF. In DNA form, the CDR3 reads TGTGCCAGCAGTGAACTCGGTCTCACCGGGGAGCTGTTTTTT.

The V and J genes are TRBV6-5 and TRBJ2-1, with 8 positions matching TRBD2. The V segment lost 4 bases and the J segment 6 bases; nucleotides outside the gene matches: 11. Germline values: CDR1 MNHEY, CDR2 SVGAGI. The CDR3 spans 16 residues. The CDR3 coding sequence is TGTGCCAGCAGTTCCCCCAGCGGGGGAAGGGTCAATGAGCAGTTCTTC. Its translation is CASSSPSGGRVNEQFF.

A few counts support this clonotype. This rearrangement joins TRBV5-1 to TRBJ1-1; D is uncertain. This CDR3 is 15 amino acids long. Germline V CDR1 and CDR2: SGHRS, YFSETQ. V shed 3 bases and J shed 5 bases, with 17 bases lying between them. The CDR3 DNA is TGCGCCAGCAGCTCAAACCCCGAGGGTTGGACTGAAGCTTTCTTT. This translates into CASSSNPEGWTEAFF.

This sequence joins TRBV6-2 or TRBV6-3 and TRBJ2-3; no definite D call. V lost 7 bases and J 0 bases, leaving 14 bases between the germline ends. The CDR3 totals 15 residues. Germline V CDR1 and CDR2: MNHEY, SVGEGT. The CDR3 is CASNYVYPSTDTQYF. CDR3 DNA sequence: TGTGCCAGCAACTATGTCTACCCTAGCACAGATACGCAGTATTTT.

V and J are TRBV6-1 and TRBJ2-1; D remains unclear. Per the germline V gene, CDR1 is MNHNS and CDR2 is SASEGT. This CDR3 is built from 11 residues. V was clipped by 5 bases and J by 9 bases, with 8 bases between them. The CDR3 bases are TGTGCCAGCAGTATCACCGGTGAGCAGTTCTTC. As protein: CASSITGEQFF.

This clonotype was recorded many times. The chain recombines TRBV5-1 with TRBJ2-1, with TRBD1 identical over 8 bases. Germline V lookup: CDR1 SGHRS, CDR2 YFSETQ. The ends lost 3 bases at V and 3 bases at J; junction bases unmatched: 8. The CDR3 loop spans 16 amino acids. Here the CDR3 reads CASSSLQGVNYNEQFF. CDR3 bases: TGCGCCAGCAGCTCACTACAGGGGGTAAACTACAATGAGCAGTTCTTC.

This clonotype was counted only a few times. The CDR3 DNA reads TGTGCCAGCAGCACACAACCATGGGACACCCCCTACTATGGCTACACCTTC. It yields the protein CASSTQPWDTPYYGYTF. The chain has TRBV7-2 and TRBJ1-2; D possibly corresponds to TRBD1 (6 bases). The CDR3 spans 17 residues. The germline V gene encodes CDR1 SGHTA and CDR2 FQGNSA. V lost 5 bases, J lost 3 bases, and 22 bases lay in between.